The rows below give T cell receptor beta chains drawn from one sample of a study of OX40 agonist ivuxolimab in advanced cancers. Method: immunoSEQ multiplex PCR; TCRdb's copy keeps in-frame clones and lacks some. The table has about 20,000 clones, 75% to 80% seen once. The specimen comprised CD4+ or CD8+ T cells sorted from blood, sampled in a trial of the OX40 agonist ivuxolimab. These receptors all come from an adult with an advanced solid tumor such as melanoma, head and neck, liver or kidney cancer. The CDR3 runs from the conserved cysteine through the conserved F or W. The D gene is left open where the match is weak. For some rows the clone size is stated as once, few or many, or as a class when expanded; others skip it.

D gene	clone size	V gene	J gene	CDR3 DNA	CDR3 protein
NA	NA	TRBV27	TRBJ2-7	TGTGCCAGCCGAGAGTCTAGGTTCCACGAGCAGTACTTC	CASRESRFHEQYF
NA	NA	TRBV5-4	TRBJ1-1	TGTGCCAGCAGCCGGACTGGGGGGTTCGCTGAAGCTTTCTTT	CASSRTGGFAEAFF
NA	NA	TRBV7-6	TRBJ2-1	TGTGCCAGCTCCGGGACACCTTACAATGAGCAGTTCTTC	CASSGTPYNEQFF
NA	few	TRBV4-1	TRBJ1-2	TGCGCCAGCAGCCAAGAGGGGAACTATGGCTACACCTTC	CASSQEGNYGYTF
TRBD1	NA	TRBV6-5	TRBJ2-7	TGTGCCAGCAGTACCGGGACAGACGGAGCGAGGCAGTACTTC	CASSTGTDGARQYF
TRBD1	NA	TRBV7-2	TRBJ1-2	TGTGCCAGCAGCTTAGGGACAGGGGGCCGAGGGTATGGCTACACCTTC	CASSLGTGGRGYGYTF
TRBD2	once	TRBV5-1	TRBJ2-5	TGCGCCAGCAGCTTGGTTCCGCGGGGGGGATTTGAAGAGACCCAGTACTTC	CASSLVPRGGFEETQYF
NA	few	TRBV5-4	TRBJ2-3	TGTGCCAGCAGTTCCGGGCCCAGCACAGATACGCAGTATTTT	CASSSGPSTDTQYF
TRBD2	few	TRBV13	TRBJ2-1	TGTGCCAGCAGCTTAGGCATCGGGATAGCGGGGGGGGACAATGAGCAGTTCTTC	CASSLGIGIAGGDNEQFF
TRBD2	NA	TRBV29-1	TRBJ2-1	TGCAGCGTTGAAGGACTAGCGGGCCCCTCCGCTAGCGGGAGAGCTACGTTCTTC	CSVEGLAGPSASGRATFF
TRBD1	NA	TRBV18	TRBJ1-5	TGTGCCAGCTCATCCGGGACAGGTGGGGTAGATCAGCCCCAGCATTTT	CASSSGTGGVDQPQHF
NA	NA	TRBV2	TRBJ2-2	TGTGCCAGCAGTGGGTGGGGGACCACCGGGGAGCTGTTTTTT	CASSGWGTTGELFF
TRBD1	NA	TRBV5-6	TRBJ2-7	TGTGCCAGCAGCGCTCGGGGAAGACAGGGGGCTACCTCCTACGAGCAGTACTTC	CASSARGRQGATSYEQYF
TRBD1	NA	TRBV5-5	TRBJ2-5	TGTGCCAGCAGCTTGAATCCGACAGGGGCGATGGGCGAGACCCAGTACTTC	CASSLNPTGAMGETQYF
NA	NA	TRBV9	TRBJ2-3	TGTGCCAGCACCCCAGACGGCCCAGATACGCAGTATTTT	CASTPDGPDTQYF
NA	NA	TRBV7-2	TRBJ2-7	TGTGCCAGCAGCTTACAGGTTTTCCTTGGTGAGCAGTACTTC	CASSLQVFLGEQYF
TRBD2	medium-sized	TRBV5-1	TRBJ2-7	TGCGCCAGCAGCTTGGGGGCTAGCGGGGCCCACGAGCAGTACTTC	CASSLGASGAHEQYF
NA	NA	TRBV28	TRBJ2-7	TGTGCCAGCAGGTGGCGGGACACCCTCAGCTCCTACGAGCAGTACTTC	CASRWRDTLSSYEQYF
TRBD1	medium-sized	TRBV7-6	TRBJ1-1	TGTGCCAGCTGGCTTAGGACAGGGGAATACACTGAAGCTTTCTTT	CASWLRTGEYTEAFF
NA	NA	TRBV5-6	TRBJ1-6	TGTGCCAGCAGGGACCGGGAAGAGTGGGAATCACCCCTCCACTTT	CASRDREEWESPLHF
NA	NA	TRBV7-7	TRBJ2-2	TGTGCTAGCAGCTTAGAGGGGGGAGCTACCGGGGAGCTGTTTTTT	CASSLEGGATGELFF
NA	NA	TRBV5-4	TRBJ2-5	TGTGCCAGCAGCTGGGGGACTGTTCAAGAGACCCAGTACTTC	CASSWGTVQETQYF
TRBD2	NA	TRBV7-2	TRBJ2-3	TGTGCCAGCAGCCCTGGACTAGGGACAGATACGCAGTATTTT	CASSPGLGTDTQYF
TRBD1	few	TRBV5-1	TRBJ2-4	TGCGCCACCTCCCGAGGGACAGGAGGGGACATTCAGTACTTC	CATSRGTGGDIQYF
NA	NA	TRBV6-1	TRBJ2-3	TGTGCCAGCAGTGAGGGTCGATCTAGCACAGATACGCAGTATTTT	CASSEGRSSTDTQYF
NA	NA	TRBV5-4	TRBJ2-7	TGTGCCAGCAGCTTGTGGGGGGGGGCGAAGCAGTACTTC	CASSLWGGAKQYF
NA	NA	TRBV7-2	TRBJ2-1	TGTGCCAGCAGTAGGGACACCTTAGGCCACAATGAGCAGTTCTTC	CASSRDTLGHNEQFF
TRBD2	NA	TRBV19	TRBJ2-7	TGTGCCAGTAGCCCGACTAGCGGGAGTGTATTAACCTACGAGCAGTACTTC	CASSPTSGSVLTYEQYF
TRBD2	NA	TRBV7-8	TRBJ2-1	TGTGCCAGCAGCCGGTCCGGGGGGTACAATGAGCAGTTCTTC	CASSRSGGYNEQFF
NA	NA	TRBV7-6	TRBJ1-2	TGTGCCAGCAGCTTGGCGGGGAACTATGGCTACACCTTC	CASSLAGNYGYTF
NA	few	TRBV11-3	TRBJ2-7	TGTGCCAGCAGCTTAGTGGGGGGGGCCTCCGAGCAGTACTTC	CASSLVGGASEQYF
NA	NA	TRBV7-9	TRBJ1-5	TGTGCCAGCAGCGGTGGTCTGACAGAGCCCCAGCATTTT	CASSGGLTEPQHF
NA	NA	TRBV28	TRBJ2-1	TGTGCCAGCAGTTTCCGGAGATACGAGTCCTACAATGAGCAGTTCTTC	CASSFRRYESYNEQFF
NA	few	TRBV6-1	TRBJ1-5	TGTGCCAGCTTAACCGACGGGTGGGTAAATCAGCCCCAGCATTTT	CASLTDGWVNQPQHF
TRBD1	NA	TRBV7-6	TRBJ1-5	TGTGCCAGCAGCGGACAGGGCGGCAATCAGCCCCAGCATTTT	CASSGQGGNQPQHF
NA	few	TRBV7-9	TRBJ1-5	TGTGCCAGCAGCTTAGCCGGCAGTGGCAATCAGCCCCAGCATTTT	CASSLAGSGNQPQHF
NA	once	TRBV21-1	TRBJ2-7	TGTGCCAGCAGCAGGTCAAAACTTGGCGCGGGCCTCGAGCAGTACTTC	CASSRSKLGAGLEQYF